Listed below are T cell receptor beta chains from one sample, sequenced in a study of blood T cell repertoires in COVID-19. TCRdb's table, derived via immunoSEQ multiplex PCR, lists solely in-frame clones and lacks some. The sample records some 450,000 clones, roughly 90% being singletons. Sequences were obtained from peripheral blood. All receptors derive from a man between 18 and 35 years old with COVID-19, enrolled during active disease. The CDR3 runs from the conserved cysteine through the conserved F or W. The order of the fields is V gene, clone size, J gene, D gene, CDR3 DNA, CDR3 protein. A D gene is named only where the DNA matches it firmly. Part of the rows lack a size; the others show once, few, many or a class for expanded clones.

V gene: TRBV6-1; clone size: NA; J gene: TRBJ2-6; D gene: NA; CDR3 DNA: TGTGCCAGCAGTGACATCTCTGGGGCCAACGTCCTGACTTTC; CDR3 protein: CASSDISGANVLTF
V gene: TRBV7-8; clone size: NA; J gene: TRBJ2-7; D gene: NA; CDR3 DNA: TGTGCCAGCAGCTTAGCCGGCGGGGTTCCCTACGAGCAGTACTTC; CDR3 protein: CASSLAGGVPYEQYF
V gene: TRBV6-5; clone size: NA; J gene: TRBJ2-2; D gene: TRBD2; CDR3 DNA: TGTGCCAGCAGTTACGAAAGCGGGAGGGCCTTCGGGGAGCTGTTTTTT; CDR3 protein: CASSYESGRAFGELFF
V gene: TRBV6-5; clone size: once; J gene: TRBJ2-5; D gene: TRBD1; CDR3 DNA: TGTGCCAGCAGGAGCCGGGACAGGGGGGAGACCCAGTACTTC; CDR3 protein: CASRSRDRGETQYF
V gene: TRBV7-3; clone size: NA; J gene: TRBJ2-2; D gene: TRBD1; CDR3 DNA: TGTGCCAGCAGCTTGGGACAGCTCAAAACCGGGGAGCTGTTTTTT; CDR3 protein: CASSLGQLKTGELFF
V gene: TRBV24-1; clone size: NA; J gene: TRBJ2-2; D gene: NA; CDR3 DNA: TGTGCCACCAGTCCCACAACAGCGAACACCGGGGAGCTGTTTTTT; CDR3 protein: CATSPTTANTGELFF
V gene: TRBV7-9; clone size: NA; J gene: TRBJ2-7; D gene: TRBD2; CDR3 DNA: TGTGCCACTAGCAGCGGGACCCATTACGAGCAGTACTTC; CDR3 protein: CATSSGTHYEQYF
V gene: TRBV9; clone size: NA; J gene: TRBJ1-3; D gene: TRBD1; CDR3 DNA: TGTGCCAGCAGCGGGACAGGGGGCCCTGGAAACACCATATATTTT; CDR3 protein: CASSGTGGPGNTIYF
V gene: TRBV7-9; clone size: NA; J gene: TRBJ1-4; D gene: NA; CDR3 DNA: TGTGCCAGCAGCTCCCGAGACGGACTAAATGAAAAACTGTTTTTT; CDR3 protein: CASSSRDGLNEKLFF
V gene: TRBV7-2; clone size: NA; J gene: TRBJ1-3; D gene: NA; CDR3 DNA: TGTGCCAGCAGCTTAGCTGGGGGGGGACCAAGTGGAAACACCATATATTTT; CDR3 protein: CASSLAGGGPSGNTIYF
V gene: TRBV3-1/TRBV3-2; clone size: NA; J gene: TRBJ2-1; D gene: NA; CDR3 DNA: TGTGCCAGCAGCCTAGATACAGGGTGGTATGAGCAGTTCTTC; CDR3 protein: CASSLDTGWYEQFF
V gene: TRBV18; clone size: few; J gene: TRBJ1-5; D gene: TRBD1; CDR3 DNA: TGTGCCAGCTCACCAGACAGGGGGGCTCGGGGCGGCAATCAGCCCCAGCATTTT; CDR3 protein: CASSPDRGARGGNQPQHF
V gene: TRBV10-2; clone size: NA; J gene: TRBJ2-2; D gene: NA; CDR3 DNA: TGCGCCAGCAGGGACTTGAACACCGGGGAGCTGTTTTTT; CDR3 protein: CASRDLNTGELFF
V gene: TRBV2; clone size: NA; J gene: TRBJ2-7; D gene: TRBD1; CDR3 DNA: TGTGCCAGCAGATGGACAGGGGGCATATACGAGCAGTACTTC; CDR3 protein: CASRWTGGIYEQYF
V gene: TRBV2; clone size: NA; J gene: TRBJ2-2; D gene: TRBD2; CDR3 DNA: TGTGCCAGCACGCGGGAGAGGGACACCGGGGAGCTGTTTTTT; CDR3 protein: CASTRERDTGELFF
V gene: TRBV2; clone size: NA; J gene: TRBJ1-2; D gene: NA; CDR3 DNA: TGTGCCAGCATATCCACAGCCGCTTATGGCTACACCTTC; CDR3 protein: CASISTAAYGYTF
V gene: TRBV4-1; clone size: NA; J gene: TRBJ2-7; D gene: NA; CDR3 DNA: TGCGCCAGCAGCCAAGGTTCGACAGTCCTAGGGTACGAGCAGTACTTC; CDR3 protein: CASSQGSTVLGYEQYF
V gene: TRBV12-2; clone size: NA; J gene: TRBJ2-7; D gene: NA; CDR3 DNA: TGTGCAAGTCGCTCCCGGACAGGGAAGGCCGAGCAGTACTTC; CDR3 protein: CASRSRTGKAEQYF
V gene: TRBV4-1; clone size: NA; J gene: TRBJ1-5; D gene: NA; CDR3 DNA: TGCGCCAGCAGCCAAGTCGGGGAAAGCAATCAGCCCCAGCATTTT; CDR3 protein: CASSQVGESNQPQHF
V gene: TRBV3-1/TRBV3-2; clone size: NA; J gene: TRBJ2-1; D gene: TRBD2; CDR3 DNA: TGTGCCAGGCCCGGGACTAGCGGGGCCAAACCCTACAATGAGCAGTTCTTC; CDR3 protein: CARPGTSGAKPYNEQFF
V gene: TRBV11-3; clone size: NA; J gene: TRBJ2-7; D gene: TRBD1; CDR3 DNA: TGTGCCAGCAGCTTAGGAGTCGGACAGGGCTTCTCCGAGCAGTACTTC; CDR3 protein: CASSLGVGQGFSEQYF
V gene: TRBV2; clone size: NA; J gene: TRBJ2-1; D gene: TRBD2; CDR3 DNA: TGTGCCACGCGGCGGGGGAACAATGAGCAGTTCTTC; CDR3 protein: CATRRGNNEQFF